A single sample is the source of the 9 T cell receptor beta chains below, sequenced in a study of read filtering for tumor transcriptome and immune sequencing. This library used roughly 0.4 ug RNA and molecular barcoded adaptors spanning alpha/delta and beta/gamma chains. One entry per CDR3 protein results from TCRdb running MiXCR on the reads. The sample yields fewer than 30,000 distinct CDR3 sequences, about an eighth seen once. The sequenced sample was a population of CD138-negative cells sorted from bone marrow. The receptors were sampled from a donor aged 40 or older with multiple myeloma.

This clonotype has ten or more counts. The chain has TRBV7-2 and TRBJ1-1; maybe TRBD1 (6 bases). The CDR3 sequence is 15 residues long. CDR1 is SGHTA, CDR2 FQGNSA, per germline. Trimming removed 5 bases from V and 4 bases from J, with 17 bases in between. The CDR3 nucleotides are TGTGCCAGCAGCCCCAACGGGGGCGCGCCCACTGAAGCTTTCTTT. It translates to CASSPNGGAPTEAFF.

This clonotype has more than one count but fewer than ten. The chain is built from TRBV29-1 and TRBJ2-3, with 10 bases that match TRBD1. The length of the CDR3 is 15 residues. The junction had 7 bases not matched to a gene; V was cut back by 6 bases and J by 1 base. Germline values: CDR1 SQVTM, CDR2 ANQGSEA. The CDR3 protein is CSVRDRGFGTDTQYF. CDR3 coding DNA: TGCAGCGTGAGGGACAGGGGCTTCGGCACAGATACGCAGTATTTT.

This clonotype was seen ten or more times. The chain uses TRBV2 and TRBJ2-2; D unresolved. The V gene lost 3 bases and the J gene lost 4 bases, with 12 bases spanning the gap. CDR3 size: 15 residues. The germline gives CDR1 SNHLY, CDR2 FYNNEI. CDR3 loop: CASSEGRLSTGELFF. The CDR3 DNA reads TGTGCCAGCAGTGAGGGTCGGCTTTCCACCGGGGAGCTGTTTTTT.

There are many counts of this clonotype. The chain uses TRBV7-6 and TRBJ2-2; D might be TRBD1 or TRBD2, each matching 6 bases. Deletions cut 4 bases from V and 4 bases from J, with 16 bases between. CDR1 and CDR2 from the germline V gene are SGHVS and FNYEAQ. The CDR3 length is 16 residues. The CDR3 region has the DNA TGTGCCAGCAGCTCGTTAGGGGGGCTGAGCACCGGGGAGCTGTTTTTT. It yields the protein CASSSLGGLSTGELFF.

This clonotype was observed many times. The V and J genes are TRBV29-1 and TRBJ1-4, with D uncertain. The CDR3 has 13 residues. Trimming took off 4 bases at V and 1 base at J, with 7 bases between the two ends. Germline CDR1 SQVTM, CDR2 ANQGSEA. The CDR3 protein is CSVVLGTNEKLFF. The CDR3 nucleotides read TGCAGCGTTGTTCTCGGAACTAATGAAAAACTGTTTTTT.

Comment on this clonotype: A much larger clone lies one base from this, so it may be a read error. Given the absence of the conserved phenylalanine or tryptophan at the CDR3 end, a read error is likely. V usage is TRBV20-1 and J usage is TRBJ2-3, with 8 nucleotides matching TRBD1. The V segment lost 4 bases and the J segment 8 bases; nucleotides outside the gene matches: 2. Germline V gives CDR1 DFQATT, CDR2 SNEGSKA (reference sequence). This CDR3 spans 11 amino acids. The CDR3 bases are TGCAGTGCTAAACAGGGGGGTACGCAGTATCTT. This gives the protein CSAKQGGTQYL.

This clonotype was observed many times. The chain carries TRBV10-3 and TRBJ1-4, with D tentatively TRBD1 (6 bases). Germline V CDR1 and CDR2: ENHRY, SYGVKD. This CDR3 has 15 amino acids. V was trimmed by 3 bases and J by 7 bases, leaving 15 bases between them. The CDR3 DNA is TGTGCCATCAGTGAAGGGGGGACTTTGAGTGAAAAACTGTTTTTT. This encodes CAISEGGTLSEKLFF.

This clonotype occurred many times. The rearrangement joins TRBV20-1 to TRBJ2-1; 8 bases fit TRBD1. The V gene end was trimmed by 5 bases and the J gene end by 5 bases; junction bases not matched to a gene: 8. CDR3 size: 14 residues. The V gene's germline CDR1 is DFQATT and CDR2 SNEGSKA (reference sequence). The CDR3 nucleotides are TGCAGTGCTCTGACAGGGGTTGATAACAATGAGCAGTTCTTC. It yields the protein CSALTGVDNNEQFF.

This clonotype has only a few counts. The V call is TRBV5-5, the J call TRBJ2-2; weak D call: TRBD1 (6 bases). The CDR3 runs to 14 residues. Germline assignment: CDR1 SGHKS and CDR2 YYEKEE (reference sequence). The CDR3 nucleotides read TGTGCATCTGCCGAGACAGGTTACACCGGGGAGCTGTTTTTT. It specifies CASAETGYTGELFF.